This entry is about one T cell receptor beta chain. The CDR3 runs 16 residues. J gave up 0 bases and V 4 bases, and 10 bases lay outside the gene matches. Germline-derived CDR1 and CDR2 are DFQATT and SNEGSKA (reference sequence). MiXCR was run by TCRdb on the 5' RACE reads, yielding one entry per CDR3 protein. The sample consists of roughly 8,200 distinct CDR3 sequences, 65% to 70% of them appearing once. The sequenced sample was tumor-infiltrating naive CD4+ T cells sorted from the breast tumor. The subset is: naive CD4+ T cells, CD4+CD45RA+CD25-. The clonotype originates from a female donor with breast cancer. V is TRBV20-1 and J is TRBJ2-7; TRBD2 matches 9 bases. CDR3 coding DNA: TGCAGTGCTAATTTCCATGGTAGCGGGAGCTCCTACGAGCAGTACTTC. Translation: CSANFHGSGSSYEQYF.